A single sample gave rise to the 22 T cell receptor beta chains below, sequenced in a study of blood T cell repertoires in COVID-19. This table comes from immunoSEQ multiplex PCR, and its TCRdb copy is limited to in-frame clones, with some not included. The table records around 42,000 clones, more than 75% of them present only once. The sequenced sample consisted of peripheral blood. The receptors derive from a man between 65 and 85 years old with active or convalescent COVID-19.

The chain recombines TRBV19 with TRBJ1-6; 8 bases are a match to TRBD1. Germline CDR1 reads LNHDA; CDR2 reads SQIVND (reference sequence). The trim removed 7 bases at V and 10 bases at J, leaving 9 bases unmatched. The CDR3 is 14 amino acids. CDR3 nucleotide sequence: TGTGCCAGTACCTCGACAGGGGCTGAATCACCCCTCCACTTT. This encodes CASTSTGAESPLHF.

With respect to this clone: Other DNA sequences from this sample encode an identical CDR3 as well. The CDR3 here is CASSLGGQGDQPQHF. For the CDR3, the DNA is TGTGCCAGCAGTTTAGGGGGACAGGGGGATCAGCCCCAGCATTTT. This chain links TRBV28 with TRBJ1-5, with 11 positions matching TRBD1. CDR1 is MDHEN, CDR2 SYDVKM, per germline. V gave up 2 bases and J gave up 5 bases; unmatched junction bases: 2. This CDR3 comprises 15 residues.

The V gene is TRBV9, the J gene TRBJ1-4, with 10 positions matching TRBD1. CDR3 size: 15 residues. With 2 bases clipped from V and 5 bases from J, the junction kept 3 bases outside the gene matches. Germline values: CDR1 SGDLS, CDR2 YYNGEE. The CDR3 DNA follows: TGTGCCAGCAGCGTGGGGACAGGGGAAAATGAAAAACTGTTTTTT. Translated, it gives CASSVGTGENEKLFF.

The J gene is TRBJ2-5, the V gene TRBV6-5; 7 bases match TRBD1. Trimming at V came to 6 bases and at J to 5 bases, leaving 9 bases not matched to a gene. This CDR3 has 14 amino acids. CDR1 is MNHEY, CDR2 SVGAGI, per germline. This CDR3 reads CASSLNRGGETQYF. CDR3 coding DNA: TGTGCCAGCAGCCTCAACAGGGGTGGGGAGACCCAGTACTTC.

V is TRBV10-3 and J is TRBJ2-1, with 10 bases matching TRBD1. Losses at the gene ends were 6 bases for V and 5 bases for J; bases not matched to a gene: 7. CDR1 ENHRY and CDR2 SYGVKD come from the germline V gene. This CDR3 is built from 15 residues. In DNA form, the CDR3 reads TGTGCCATCAGGGAGACAGGGGGCGCCCACAATGAGCAGTTCTTC. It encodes CAIRETGGAHNEQFF.

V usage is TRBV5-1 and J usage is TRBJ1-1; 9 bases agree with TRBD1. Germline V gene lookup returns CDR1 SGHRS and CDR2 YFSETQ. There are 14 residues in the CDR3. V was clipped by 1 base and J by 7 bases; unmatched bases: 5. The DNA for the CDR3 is TGCGCCAGCAGCTTGAATACAGGGGGCGGTGAAGCTTTCTTT. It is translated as CASSLNTGGGEAFF. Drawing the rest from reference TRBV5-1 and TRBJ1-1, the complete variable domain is KAGVTQTPRYLIKTRGQQVTLSCSPISGHRSVSWYQQTPGQGLQFLFEYFSETQRNKGNFPGRFSGRQFSNSRSEMNVSTLELGDSALYLCASSLNTGGGEAFFGQGTRLTVV.

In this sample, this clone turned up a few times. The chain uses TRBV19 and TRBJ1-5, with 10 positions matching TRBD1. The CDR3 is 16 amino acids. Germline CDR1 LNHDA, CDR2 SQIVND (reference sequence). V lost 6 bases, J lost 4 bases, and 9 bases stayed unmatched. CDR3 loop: CASRRGGQGPNQPQHF. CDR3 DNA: TGTGCCAGTAGACGTGGGGGACAGGGGCCAAATCAGCCCCAGCATTTT. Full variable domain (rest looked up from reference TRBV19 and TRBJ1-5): DGGITQSPKYLFRKEGQNVTLSCEQNLNHDAMYWYRQDPGQGLRLIYYSQIVNDFQKGDIAEGYSVSREKKESFPLTVTSAQKNPTAFYLCASRRGGQGPNQPQHFGDGTRLSIL.

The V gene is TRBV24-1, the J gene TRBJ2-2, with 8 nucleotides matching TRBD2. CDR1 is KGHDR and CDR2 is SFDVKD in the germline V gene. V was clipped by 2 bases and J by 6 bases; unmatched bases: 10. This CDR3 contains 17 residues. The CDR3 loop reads CATSDSTWTSHPGELFF. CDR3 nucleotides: TGTGCCACCAGTGATTCGACTTGGACTAGCCATCCCGGGGAGCTGTTTTTT.

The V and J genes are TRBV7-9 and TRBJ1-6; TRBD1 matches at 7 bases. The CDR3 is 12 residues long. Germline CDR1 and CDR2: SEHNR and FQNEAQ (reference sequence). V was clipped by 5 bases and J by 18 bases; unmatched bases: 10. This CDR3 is CASSLAEGGAHF. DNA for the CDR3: TGTGCCAGCAGCCTGGCGGAAGGGGGCGCCCACTTT. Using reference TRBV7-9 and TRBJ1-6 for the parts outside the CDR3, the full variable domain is DTGVSQNPRHKITKRGQNVTFRCDPISEHNRLYWYRQTLGQGPEFLTYFQNEAQLEKSRLLSDRFSAERPKGSFSTLEIQRTEQGDSAMYLCASSLAEGGAHFGNGTRLTVT.

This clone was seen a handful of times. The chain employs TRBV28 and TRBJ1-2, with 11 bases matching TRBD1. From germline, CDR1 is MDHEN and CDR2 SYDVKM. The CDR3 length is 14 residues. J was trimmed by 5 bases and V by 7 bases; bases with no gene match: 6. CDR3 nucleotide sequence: TGTGCCAGCACTGTGGGACAGGGGGTTTATGGCTACACCTTC. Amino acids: CASTVGQGVYGYTF.

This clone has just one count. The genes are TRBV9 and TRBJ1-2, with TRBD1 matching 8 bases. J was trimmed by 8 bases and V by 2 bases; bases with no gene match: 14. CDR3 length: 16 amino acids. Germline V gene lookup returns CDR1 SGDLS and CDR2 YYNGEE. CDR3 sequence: CASSVTPFGQGGGYTF. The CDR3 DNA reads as TGTGCCAGCAGCGTGACCCCTTTCGGACAGGGCGGAGGCTACACCTTC.

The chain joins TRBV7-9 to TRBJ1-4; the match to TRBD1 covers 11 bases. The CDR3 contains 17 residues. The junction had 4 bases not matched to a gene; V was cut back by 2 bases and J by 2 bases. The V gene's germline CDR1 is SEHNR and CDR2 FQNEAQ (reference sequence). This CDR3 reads CASSLRDRGSTNEKLFF. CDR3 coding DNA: TGTGCCAGCAGCTTAAGGGACAGGGGGTCGACTAATGAAAAACTGTTTTTT.

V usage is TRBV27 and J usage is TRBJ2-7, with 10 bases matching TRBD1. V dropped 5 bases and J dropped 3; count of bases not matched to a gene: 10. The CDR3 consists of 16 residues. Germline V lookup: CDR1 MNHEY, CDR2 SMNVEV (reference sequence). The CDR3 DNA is TGTGCCAGCAGTCTATACTCCGGGACAGGGGACTACGAGCAGTACTTC. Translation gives CASSLYSGTGDYEQYF.

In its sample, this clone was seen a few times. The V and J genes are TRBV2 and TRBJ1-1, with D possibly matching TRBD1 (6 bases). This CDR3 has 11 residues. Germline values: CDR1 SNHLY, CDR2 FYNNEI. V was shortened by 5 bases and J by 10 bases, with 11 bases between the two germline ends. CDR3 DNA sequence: TGTGCCAGCAGTCCTAAGGGGGTAGCTTTCTTT. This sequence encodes CASSPKGVAFF.

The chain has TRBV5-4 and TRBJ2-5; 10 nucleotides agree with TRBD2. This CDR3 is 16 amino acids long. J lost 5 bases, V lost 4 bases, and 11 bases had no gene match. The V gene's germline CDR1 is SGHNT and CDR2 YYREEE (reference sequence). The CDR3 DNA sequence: TGTGCCAGCAGCCCGCCCAAGCGGGGGGGCATGGAGACCCAGTACTTC. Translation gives CASSPPKRGGMETQYF. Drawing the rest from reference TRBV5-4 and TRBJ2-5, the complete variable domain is ETGVTQSPTHLIKTRGQQVTLRCSSQSGHNTVSWYQQALGQGPQFIFQYYREEENGRGNFPPRFSGLQFPNYSSELNVNALELDDSALYLCASSPPKRGGMETQYFGPGTRLLVL.

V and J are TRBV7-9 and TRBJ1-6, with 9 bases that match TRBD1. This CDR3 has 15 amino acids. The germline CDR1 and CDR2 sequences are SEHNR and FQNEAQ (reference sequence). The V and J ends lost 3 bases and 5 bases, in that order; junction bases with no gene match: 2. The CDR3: CASSFGDRDNSPLHF. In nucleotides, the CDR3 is TGTGCCAGCAGCTTCGGGGACAGGGATAATTCACCCCTCCACTTT.

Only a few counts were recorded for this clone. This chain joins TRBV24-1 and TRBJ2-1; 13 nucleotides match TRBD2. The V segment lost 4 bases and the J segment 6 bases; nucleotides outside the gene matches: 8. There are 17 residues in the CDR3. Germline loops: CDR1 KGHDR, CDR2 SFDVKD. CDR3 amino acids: CATSERPGLAGSNEQFF. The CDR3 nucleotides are TGTGCCACCAGTGAACGTCCGGGACTAGCGGGGAGCAATGAGCAGTTCTTC.

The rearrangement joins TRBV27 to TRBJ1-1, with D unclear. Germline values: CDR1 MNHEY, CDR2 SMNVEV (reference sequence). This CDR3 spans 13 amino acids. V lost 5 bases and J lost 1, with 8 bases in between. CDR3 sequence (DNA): TGTGCCAGCAGTCCTCCGGGGAACACTGAAGCTTTCTTT. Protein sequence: CASSPPGNTEAFF.

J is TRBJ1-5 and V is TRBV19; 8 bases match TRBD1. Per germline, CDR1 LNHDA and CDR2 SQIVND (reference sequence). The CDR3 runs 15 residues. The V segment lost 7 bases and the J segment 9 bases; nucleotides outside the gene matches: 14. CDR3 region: CASKGGGQGESPQHF. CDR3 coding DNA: TGTGCCAGTAAGGGGGGAGGACAGGGAGAATCGCCCCAGCATTTT. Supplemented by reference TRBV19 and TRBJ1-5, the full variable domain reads DGGITQSPKYLFRKEGQNVTLSCEQNLNHDAMYWYRQDPGQGLRLIYYSQIVNDFQKGDIAEGYSVSREKKESFPLTVTSAQKNPTAFYLCASKGGGQGESPQHFGDGTRLSIL.

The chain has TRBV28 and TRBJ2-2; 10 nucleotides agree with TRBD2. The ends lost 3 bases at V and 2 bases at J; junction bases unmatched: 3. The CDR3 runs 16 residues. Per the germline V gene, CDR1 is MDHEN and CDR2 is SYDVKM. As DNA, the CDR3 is TGTGCCAGCAGTTTTTCTAGCGGGAGAAACACCGGGGAGCTGTTTTTT. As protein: CASSFSSGRNTGELFF.

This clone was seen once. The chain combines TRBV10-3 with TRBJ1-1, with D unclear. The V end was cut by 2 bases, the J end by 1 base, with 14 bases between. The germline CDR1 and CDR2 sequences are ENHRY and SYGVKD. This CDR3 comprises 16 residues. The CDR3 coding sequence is TGTGCCATCAGTGAGAGCTCCGAGGTTGCGAACACTGAAGCTTTCTTT. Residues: CAISESSEVANTEAFF.

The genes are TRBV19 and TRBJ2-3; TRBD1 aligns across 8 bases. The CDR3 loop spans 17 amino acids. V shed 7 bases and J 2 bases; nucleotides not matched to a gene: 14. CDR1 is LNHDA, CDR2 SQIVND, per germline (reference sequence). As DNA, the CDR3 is TGTGCCAGTAACCGTAGGCCCGGGACAGGAGTCACAGATACGCAGTATTTT. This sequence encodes CASNRRPGTGVTDTQYF.